The 18 T cell receptor beta chains below were found in one sample sequenced in a study of blood T cell repertoires in COVID-19. TCRdb's table, derived via immunoSEQ multiplex PCR, lists solely in-frame clones and lacks some. The data hold about 240,000 clones, with 82% observed a single time. The sample taken for sequencing was peripheral blood. The receptors come from a woman in her 70s with acute or convalescent COVID-19.

The rearrangement joins TRBV30 to TRBJ2-7; D is perhaps TRBD1 (7 bases). The CDR3 is 14 amino acids. Looked up from germline, CDR1 is GTSNPN and CDR2 is SVGIG (reference sequence). Deletions cut 5 bases from V and 6 bases from J, with 20 bases between. The CDR3 DNA reads as TGTGCCTGGGAAAAAGGGGGCAGGGGGGCCGAGCAGTACTTC. This translates into CAWEKGGRGAEQYF. Full variable domain (outside the CDR3, taken from reference TRBV30 and TRBJ2-7): SQTIHQWPATLVQPVGSPLSLECTVEGTSNPNLYWYRQAAGRGLQLLFYSVGIGQISSEVPQNLSASRPQDRQFILSSKKLLLSDSGFYLCAWEKGGRGAEQYFGPGTRLTVT.

The genes are TRBV6-6 and TRBJ2-3; 11 positions agree with TRBD2. Germline V gene data show CDR1 as MNHNY and CDR2 as SVGAGI (reference sequence). The CDR3 is 18 residues long. The junction had 12 bases not matched to a gene; V was cut back by 5 bases and J by 2 bases. The CDR3 protein is CASSQMVTSGDYTDTQYF. The CDR3 bases are TGTGCCAGCAGTCAAATGGTGACTAGCGGGGATTACACAGATACGCAGTATTTT.

The V call is TRBV19, the J call TRBJ1-1, with a possible D match to TRBD1 (5 bases). V was pared by 8 bases and J by 2 bases, with 18 bases between. This CDR3 contains 15 residues. CDR1 and CDR2 from the germline V gene are LNHDA and SQIVND (reference sequence). DNA of the CDR3: TGTGCCAGTTCTTTGGTACAGGCAATAAACACTGAAGCTTTCTTT. Protein sequence: CASSLVQAINTEAFF.

The chain carries TRBV4-1 and TRBJ1-3; D gene uncertain. Between the trimmed V and J ends, which lost 4 bases and 3 bases, there was a span of 10 bases. The germline V gene has CDR1 MGHRA and CDR2 YSYEKL. CDR3 length equals 14 residues. CDR3 residues: CASSRERSGNTIYF. The CDR3 coding sequence is TGCGCCAGCAGCCGAGAAAGGAGTGGAAACACCATATATTTT.

V is TRBV4-1 and J is TRBJ1-3; 7 nucleotides agree with TRBD1. V shed 0 bases and J 2 bases; nucleotides not matched to a gene: 1. CDR3 length: 15 amino acids. Germline CDR1 MGHRA, CDR2 YSYEKL. CDR3 amino acids: CASSQDDRAGNTIYF. CDR3 sequence (DNA): TGCGCCAGCAGCCAAGATGACAGGGCTGGAAACACCATATATTTT.

This sequence joins TRBV19 and TRBJ1-2; the D gene is possibly TRBD1 (6 bases). The CDR3 covers 12 residues. The V gene's germline CDR1 is LNHDA and CDR2 SQIVND (reference sequence). V gave up 8 bases and J gave up 5 bases, with 12 bases separating them. The CDR3 spells CASSTGMYGYTF. DNA for the CDR3: TGTGCCAGTTCAACAGGGATGTATGGCTACACCTTC.

The sample holds a few counts of this clone. The genes are TRBV7-2 and TRBJ1-1, with D maybe TRBD1 (5 bases). The V end lost 2 bases, the J end lost 3 bases, and 10 bases lay between the germline ends. Germline V CDR1 and CDR2: SGHTA, FQGNSA. This CDR3 contains 14 residues. The CDR3 spells CASSLQGSDTEAFF. CDR3 DNA: TGTGCCAGCAGCTTACAGGGAAGCGACACTGAAGCTTTCTTT.

The V gene is TRBV3-1 (or the pseudogene TRBV3-2), the J gene TRBJ2-7, with D hard to call. CDR3 length: 12 amino acids. Germline V gene data show CDR1 as LGHDT and CDR2 as YNNKEL (reference sequence). Trimming pared 4 bases from V and 3 bases from J, leaving 7 bases between. In nucleotides, the CDR3 is TGTGCCAGCAGCCGATCAGTCTACGAGCAGTACTTC. Its protein is CASSRSVYEQYF.

This rearrangement joins TRBV18 to TRBJ2-5; D ambiguous. Germline V lookup: CDR1 KGHSH, CDR2 LQKENI. This CDR3 comprises 13 residues. Trimming removed 2 bases at V and 1 base at J, with 5 bases between. CDR3 residues: CASSPGLQETQYF. The CDR3 nucleotides read TGTGCCAGCTCACCAGGCCTCCAAGAGACCCAGTACTTC.

The chain joins TRBV4-2 to TRBJ1-1; 9 bases match TRBD1. CDR1 and CDR2 from the germline V gene are LGHNA and YNFKEQ. The CDR3 runs 14 residues. Germline trimming cut 2 bases from V and 3 bases from J; bases unmatched to any gene: 1. CDR3 nucleotide sequence: TGTGCCAGCAGCCAAAGACAGGGGGACACTGAAGCTTTCTTT. Its translation: CASSQRQGDTEAFF.

The chain combines TRBV5-1 with TRBJ2-5; 7 bases map to TRBD1. Germline CDR1 and CDR2: SGHRS and YFSETQ. Trimming at V came to 1 base and at J to 4 bases, leaving 4 bases not matched to a gene. CDR3 length equals 14 residues. The CDR3 here is CASSLKGAGETQYF. The CDR3 region has the DNA TGCGCCAGCAGCTTGAAGGGGGCGGGAGAGACCCAGTACTTC.

By proportion, this clone is medium-sized. Here the CDR3 DNA reads TGTGCCAGCAGCTTGTCCAGTCACGGGGTGAACACTGAAGCTTTCTTT. Protein product: CASSLSSHGVNTEAFF. This chain connects TRBV5-5 to TRBJ1-1; no clear D gene. Germline V lookup: CDR1 SGHKS, CDR2 YYEKEE (reference sequence). The V end lost 1 base, the J end lost 0 bases, and 13 bases lay between the germline ends. This CDR3 contains 16 residues.

V is TRBV4-3 and J is TRBJ2-5; 13 nucleotides align to TRBD2. CDR1 and CDR2 from the germline V gene are LGHNA and YSLEER. CDR3 length: 17 amino acids. J gave up 2 bases and V 3 bases, and 6 bases lay outside the gene matches. CDR3 sequence reads: CASSQRLAGGTQETQYF. The CDR3 region has the DNA TGCGCCAGCAGCCAGCGACTAGCGGGGGGTACGCAAGAGACCCAGTACTTC.

The chain is built from TRBV4-1 and TRBJ1-3; weak D call: TRBD1 (6 bases). Germline V gene sequence: CDR1 MGHRA, CDR2 YSYEKL. Trimming stripped 2 bases from V and 2 bases from J, with 10 bases between. This CDR3 spans 15 amino acids. CDR3 sequence (DNA): TGCGCCAGCAGCCAACAGGGGACCGCTGGAAACACCATATATTTT. It is translated as CASSQQGTAGNTIYF.

The chain carries TRBV15 and TRBJ1-3; D might be TRBD1 (5 bases). V was trimmed by 5 bases and J by 0 bases, leaving 11 bases between them. This CDR3 has 15 residues. Germline V CDR1 and CDR2: LNHNV, YYDKDF (reference sequence). The CDR3 sequence is CATSRQGSSGNTIYF. CDR3 DNA sequence: TGTGCCACCAGCCGTCAGGGTAGCTCTGGAAACACCATATATTTT.

The chain has TRBV19 and TRBJ1-2; a weak D match, TRBD1 (6 bases). V dropped 5 bases and J dropped 4 bases, with 11 bases sitting between them. Germline loops: CDR1 LNHDA, CDR2 SQIVND (reference sequence). CDR3 length equals 13 residues. CDR3 bases: TGTGCCAGTAGTGCGGACAGAGGCTATGGCTACACCTTC. This translates into CASSADRGYGYTF.

The chain couples TRBV7-9 to TRBJ1-3; D is unclear. CDR3 length: 16 amino acids. V dropped 5 bases and J dropped 0 bases, with 14 bases sitting between them. Germline CDR1 SEHNR, CDR2 FQNEAQ (reference sequence). In nucleotides, the CDR3 is TGTGCCAGCAGCCCCCCCTCGGGGAGCTCTGGAAACACCATATATTTT. Its translation is CASSPPSGSSGNTIYF.

This chain joins TRBV7-2 and TRBJ1-4; D is unclear. V lost 7 bases, J lost 6 bases, and 18 bases lay in between. The CDR3 loop spans 15 amino acids. Germline values: CDR1 SGHTA, CDR2 FQGNSA. Written as DNA, the CDR3 is TGTGCCAGCACCTCCTCGGCAGGCTCATATGAAAAACTGTTTTTT. Translating gives CASTSSAGSYEKLFF.